This entry lists 15 T cell receptor beta chains sequenced from one sample in a study of blood T cells in healthy people across ages. Alongside a J-beta primer mix, a sample-barcoded 5' primer served in a second PCR lasting 7 to 11 cycles. Via MiXCR, TCRdb re-called the 5' RACE reads, giving one row per CDR3 protein. The table has about 840,000 distinct CDR3 sequences, 25% to 35% seen once. This same sample was also part of a study on T cells of mothers and their children.

Input material: blood. These receptors came from a woman aged 40 to 50 in good health.

This clonotype was observed a handful of times. This chain links TRBV27 with TRBJ2-1, with 8 bases fitting TRBD1. In germline, CDR1 is MNHEY, CDR2 SMNVEV (reference sequence). Germline trimming cut 5 bases from V and 8 bases from J; bases unmatched to any gene: 11. CDR3 size: 15 residues. The DNA for the CDR3 is TGTGCCAGCAGTCTCGGACAGGGCCTTAGGTATGAGCAGTTCTTC. Its translation is CASSLGQGLRYEQFF.

The table lists this clonotype with a few counts. The rearrangement joins TRBV25-1 to TRBJ2-1; D ambiguous. Germline V gene data show CDR1 as MGHDK and CDR2 as SYGVNS. The CDR3 runs to 18 residues. V lost 3 bases and J lost 0, with 18 bases in between. The CDR3 protein is CASSDPSGVPSSYNEQFF. The DNA of the CDR3 is TGTGCCAGCAGTGACCCCTCCGGAGTGCCTAGCTCCTACAATGAGCAGTTCTTC.

This clonotype turned up a few times. The J gene is TRBJ1-5, the V gene TRBV25-1, with D perhaps matching TRBD1 (6 bases). The CDR3 sequence is 14 residues long. The V gene's germline CDR1 is MGHDK and CDR2 SYGVNS. V gave up 5 bases and J gave up 6 bases, with 14 bases separating them. The CDR3 spells CASSQTGNSQPQHF. For the CDR3, the DNA is TGTGCCAGCAGTCAAACAGGGAACAGTCAGCCCCAGCATTTT. Based on the CDR3 plus reference TRBV25-1 and TRBJ1-5, the full variable domain is EADIYQTPRYLVIGTGKKITLECSQTMGHDKMYWYQQDPGMELHLIHYSYGVNSTEKGDLSSESTVSRIRTEHFPLTLESARPSHTSQYLCASSQTGNSQPQHFGDGTRLSIL.

Note on this clonotype: Since a much larger clone is just one base distant, this may be a read error. The chain is built from TRBV6-2 or TRBV6-3 and TRBJ2-1; no definite D call. Germline V gene data show CDR1 as MNHEY and CDR2 as SVGEGT. Deletions cut 6 bases from V and 10 bases from J, with 16 bases between. This CDR3 comprises 13 residues. The CDR3 sequence: CASSLFATYEQFF. The DNA of the CDR3 is TGTGCCAGCAGCCTCTTTGCTACCTACGAGCAGTTCTTC.

A few counts support this clonotype. The rearrangement uses TRBV10-3 and TRBJ2-1, with TRBD1 matching 7 bases. Trimming took 8 bases from V and 4 from J; bases not matched to a gene: 2. The CDR3 contains 12 residues. Germline lookup yields CDR1 ENHRY and CDR2 SYGVKD. The CDR3 sequence: CAIGDSYNEQFF. CDR3 bases: TGTGCCATCGGGGACAGTTACAATGAGCAGTTCTTC.

Note on this clonotype: A much larger clone lies one base from this, so it may be a read error. This chain connects TRBV20-1 to TRBJ2-5; possible D gene TRBD2, 5 bases. This CDR3 spans 15 amino acids. Trimming took 7 bases from V and 5 from J, leaving 23 bases between them. Germline V gene lookup returns CDR1 DFQATT and CDR2 SNEGSKA (reference sequence). CDR3 nucleotides: TGCAGTGTCGAGGACGGGGTCCTCCTTGGGGAGACCCAGTACTTC. The encoded protein is CSVEDGVLLGETQYF.

The V call is TRBV20-1, the J call TRBJ2-1; TRBD2 matches at 12 bases. Germline V gene lookup returns CDR1 DFQATT and CDR2 SNEGSKA (reference sequence). V trimming: 2 bases; J trimming: 13 bases; junction bases outside the gene matches: 15. The CDR3 consists of 16 residues. The DNA for the CDR3 is TGCAGTGCTAGACCTTCTAGCGGGGGGGCCTGGGAGACCCAGTTCTTC. It codes for CSARPSSGGAWETQFF.

As to this clonotype: This sequence may be a read error, since a much larger clone differs from it by one base. V and J are TRBV6-6 and TRBJ1-1, with D possibly being TRBD1 (5 bases). V lost 7 bases, J lost 7 bases, and 16 bases lay in between. Germline assignment: CDR1 MNHNY and CDR2 SVGAGI (reference sequence). CDR3 length: 13 residues. The CDR3 DNA reads TGTGCCAGCACCAGGGTCAGGGAAGTTGAAGCTTTCTTT. This translates into CASTRVREVEAFF.

With regard to this clonotype: A much larger clone lies a single base off, so this may be a read error. The chain couples TRBV4-3 to TRBJ2-7; 7 bases align to TRBD2. The junction had 19 bases not matched to a gene; V was cut back by 7 bases and J by 7 bases. This CDR3 is built from 16 residues. CDR1 and CDR2 (germline): LGHNA, YSLEER. CDR3 amino acids: CASNQLGGGGAEEQYF. The CDR3 bases are TGCGCCAGCAACCAGCTCGGAGGCGGGGGAGCAGAAGAGCAGTACTTC.

This clonotype was seen only a few times. The rearrangement uses TRBV2 and TRBJ2-6; 8 positions agree with TRBD1. CDR3 length: 14 amino acids. V trimming: 11 bases; J trimming: 6 bases; junction bases outside the gene matches: 9. Germline V lookup: CDR1 SNHLY, CDR2 FYNNEI. In DNA, the CDR3 is TGTGCCTCCAAGACTCAGGGGGCGGCCAACGTCCTGACTTTC. Its protein product is CASKTQGAANVLTF.

The V call is TRBV6-1, the J call TRBJ1-6, with 7 bases lining up with TRBD1. V shed 2 bases, J shed 4 bases, and the junction held 2 bases outside the gene matches. Germline V CDR1 and CDR2: MNHNS, SASEGT. CDR3 length equals 15 residues. The CDR3 nucleotides read TGTGCCAGCAGTGAACGGGGACAGTATAATTCACCCCTCCACTTT. Protein: CASSERGQYNSPLHF.

This clonotype was detected only a few times. The chain has TRBV7-9 and TRBJ2-5, with 7 positions matching TRBD2. The J call may be faulty, since TRBJ2-7 better matches the DNA end. The CDR3 extends over 12 amino acids. CDR1 is SEHNR, CDR2 FQNEAQ, per germline (reference sequence). CDR3 nucleotides: TGTGCCAGCATCGAGGGAGGGGACGAGCAGTACTTC. This sequence encodes CASIEGGDEQYF.

The chain joins TRBV5-1 to TRBJ1-2; tentatively, D is TRBD1 (6 bases). With 0 bases removed from V and 7 bases from J, the gap between germline ends came to 10 bases. Germline CDR1 is SGHRS and CDR2 is YFSETQ. CDR3 size: 13 residues. In nucleotides, the CDR3 is TGCGCCAGCAGCTTGGCACAGGGCCCTGGCTACACCTTC. Its protein product is CASSLAQGPGYTF. Filled out from reference TRBV5-1 and TRBJ1-2, the complete variable domain reads KAGVTQTPRYLIKTRGQQVTLSCSPISGHRSVSWYQQTPGQGLQFLFEYFSETQRNKGNFPGRFSGRQFSNSRSEMNVSTLELGDSALYLCASSLAQGPGYTFGSGTRLTVV.

The chain has TRBV12-3 or TRBV12-4 and TRBJ1-5; D remains unclear. Trimming pared 6 bases from V and 0 bases from J, leaving 12 bases between. The CDR3 spans 15 residues. CDR3 amino acids: CASSQSLYSNQPQHF. As DNA, the CDR3 is TGTGCCAGCAGCCAGAGCCTCTATAGCAATCAGCCCCAGCATTTT.

This clonotype has a count of ten or more. The rearrangement joins TRBV20-1 to TRBJ2-7, with 9 bases matching TRBD1. Germline CDR1 is DFQATT and CDR2 is SNEGSKA (reference sequence). The CDR3 sequence is 11 residues long. J gave up 5 bases and V 6 bases, and 2 bases lay outside the gene matches. CDR3 loop: CSARQGDEQYF. Written as DNA, the CDR3 is TGCAGTGCGAGACAGGGGGACGAGCAGTACTTC.